In this sample, the clone carrying this T cell receptor beta chain turned up many times. Antigen specificity is unknown. The data derive from a study of identical twins. Points from the study as a whole: Fewer insertions were carried by abundant cord blood beta clonotypes, but none was seen in memory repertoires.

The V gene lost 5 bases and the J gene lost 2 bases, with 13 bases spanning the gap. The CDR3 covers 14 residues. Germline V gene sequence: CDR1 DFQATT, CDR2 SNEGSKA (reference sequence). A universal primer site came from template switching; cDNA carried unique molecular identifiers. TCRdb analysed the 5' RACE reads with MiXCR anew, one entry per CDR3 protein. The sample lists roughly 720,000 distinct CDR3 sequences, 15% to 20% occurring once. A further study also used this sample, focusing on T cells expressing NK-cell markers. That source notes: It was sorted CD3+CD56+NKG2C+, CD3+CD56+NKG2C- and CD3+CD56-NKG2C+ T cells that supplied the TCR beta repertoires. The same clonotypes also predominated in the CD3+CD56-NKG2C+ fraction of several donors.

This chain uses TRBV20-1 with TRBJ2-1; D call uncertain. The sequence was collected from a woman aged 18-29 years in good health. The specimen was PBMCs. This chain's CDR3 is CSAHGPVAYNEQFF. For the CDR3, the DNA is TGCAGTGCTCACGGCCCCGTGGCCTACAATGAGCAGTTCTTC.